These T cell receptor beta chains were read from a single sample in a study of blood T cell repertoires in COVID-19. Profiled with immunoSEQ multiplex PCR; TCRdb holds only in-frame clones, not every one. The sample holds about 170,000 clones, 79% seen once. Material for sequencing was PBMCs or T cells enriched from blood (not recorded which). Receptors were obtained from a woman in her sixties or seventies in a cohort exposed to, infected with or recovered from COVID-19 (not recorded which). Each CDR3 is given with its conserved first and last residue. The D gene is left open where the match is weak. Size is stated for part of the rows, as once, few or many counts, or as a class when the clone is expanded.

D gene,V gene,J gene,clone size,CDR3 DNA,CDR3 protein
.,TRBV2,TRBJ2-5,.,TGTGCCAGCAGTGTACAGGGACCCCAAGAGACCCAGTACTTC,CASSVQGPQETQYF
TRBD1,TRBV12-5,TRBJ2-2,few,TGTGCTAGTGGACTCCTAACAGGGGGCACCGGGGAGCTGTTTTTT,CASGLLTGGTGELFF
TRBD2,TRBV6-1,TRBJ2-2,.,TGTGCCAGCAGTGAATACGGGAGGAACGGGGAGCTGTTTTTT,CASSEYGRNGELFF
TRBD2,TRBV7-3,TRBJ2-1,once,TGTGCCAGCAGCGCGACTAGCGACAACAATGAGCAGTTCTTC,CASSATSDNNEQFF
TRBD2,TRBV5-5,TRBJ2-5,.,TGTGCCAGCAGCTTGGCCCGGACTAGCGGGAGGGCCCTCGGAGAGACCCAGTACTTC,CASSLARTSGRALGETQYF
TRBD1,TRBV19,TRBJ2-7,.,TGTGCCAGCAGGGGGACGACTTACTACGAGCAGTACTTC,CASRGTTYYEQYF
.,TRBV11-1,TRBJ2-1,.,TGTGCCAGCAGCTTAATCCCCCGGTCGTACAATGAGCAGTTCTTC,CASSLIPRSYNEQFF
TRBD1,TRBV27,TRBJ2-1,.,TGTGCCAGCAGTTCTAATTGGGGGACAGGGGGGACAATAGAGCAGTTCTTC,CASSSNWGTGGTIEQFF
TRBD1,TRBV6-5,TRBJ1-6,once,TGTGCCAGCAGCTCGAGACAGGGAACGGCCCTCCACTTT,CASSSRQGTALHF
.,TRBV19,TRBJ1-4,.,TGTGCCAGTAACAACCTTCGAGGGGACACAACTAATGAAAAACTGTTTTTT,CASNNLRGDTTNEKLFF
TRBD1,TRBV28,TRBJ1-1,.,TGTGCCAGCAGTTCACCAGGACAGGGGCGGGTGTTGATGAACACTGAAGCTTTCTTT,CASSSPGQGRVLMNTEAFF
.,TRBV5-6,TRBJ2-5,.,TGTGCCAGCAGCTTGTTTCCCCGTCAAGCAGAGACCCAGTACTTC,CASSLFPRQAETQYF
TRBD1,TRBV28,TRBJ1-5,few,TGTGCCAGCAGACGCAGGGGGAGCAATCAGCCCCAGCATTTT,CASRRRGSNQPQHF
TRBD2,TRBV7-9,TRBJ2-6,.,TGTGCCAGCACCGGGACTAGCGGGTCTGGGGCCAACGTCCTGACTTTC,CASTGTSGSGANVLTF
.,TRBV29-1,TRBJ1-1,.,TGCAGCGTTGGAGGACAGCTGAACACTGAAGCTTTCTTT,CSVGGQLNTEAFF
.,TRBV9,TRBJ1-3,.,TGTGCCAGCAGCGCCCAGGGGATGGACACCATATATTTT,CASSAQGMDTIYF
TRBD2,TRBV5-4,TRBJ2-1,.,TGTGCCAGCAGCCCCCCGGTAGCGGGAGGTGAGCAGTTCTTC,CASSPPVAGGEQFF
.,TRBV9,TRBJ2-2,.,TGTGCCAGCAGCGTTCAGACTAACGCGAACACCGGGGAGCTGTTTTTT,CASSVQTNANTGELFF
.,TRBV6-5,TRBJ2-1,.,TGTGCCAGCAGTCTATTTTCCAATGAGCAGTTCTTC,CASSLFSNEQFF
.,TRBV5-1,TRBJ2-5,.,TGCGCCAGCAGCTTGTCAGCCAGCCCCGCGGCGGTGTCCCAGTACTTC,CASSLSASPAAVSQYF
.,TRBV6-5,TRBJ2-1,.,TGTGCCAGCTCGGCAGGGGATGAGCAGTTCTTC,CASSAGDEQFF
.,TRBV7-2,TRBJ1-6,few,TGTGCCAGCAGCTTAGGGTACAAGCGGTCACCCCTCCACTTT,CASSLGYKRSPLHF
TRBD1,TRBV28,TRBJ1-1,many,TGTGCCAGCAAAATACAGGGGTTGGAGAGCACTGAAGCTTTCTTT,CASKIQGLESTEAFF
TRBD2,TRBV7-2,TRBJ2-1,.,TGTGCCAGCAGCCAGACTAGCGGGAACTACAATGAGCAGTTCTTC,CASSQTSGNYNEQFF